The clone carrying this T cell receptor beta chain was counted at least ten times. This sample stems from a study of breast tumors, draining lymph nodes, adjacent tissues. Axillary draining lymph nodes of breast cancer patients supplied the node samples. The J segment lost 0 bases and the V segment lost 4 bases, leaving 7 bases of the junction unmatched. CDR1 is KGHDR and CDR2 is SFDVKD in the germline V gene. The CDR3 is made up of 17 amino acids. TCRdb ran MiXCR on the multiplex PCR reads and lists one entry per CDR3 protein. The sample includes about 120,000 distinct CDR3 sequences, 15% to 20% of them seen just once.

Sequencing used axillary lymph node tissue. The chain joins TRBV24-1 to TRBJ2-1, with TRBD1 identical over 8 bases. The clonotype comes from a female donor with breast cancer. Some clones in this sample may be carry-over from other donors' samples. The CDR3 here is CATSEGGQVISYNEQFF. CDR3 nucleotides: TGTGCCACCAGTGAGGGGGGACAGGTGATCTCCTACAATGAGCAGTTCTTC.